The following is a T cell receptor beta chain sequence with its context. Its antigen is not identified. This CDR3 is built from 13 residues. Looked up from germline, CDR1 is ENHRY and CDR2 is SYGVKD. V lost 0 bases, J lost 9 bases, and 9 bases lay in between. This sample stems from a study of beta chain features in type 1 diabetes. Study results and limitations: When cDNA is sequenced, cells with high TCR expression could be over-represented.

Expressed TCRB transcripts were sequenced because the entire RNA isolate underwent reverse transcription. The table came from immunoSEQ multiplex PCR; TCRdb's copy has only in-frame clones and leaves some out. The data contain 130,000 to 150,000 clones, under 60% of them singletons. The chain carries TRBV10-3 and TRBJ2-1; D unclear. The sequenced sample consisted of Tregs from blood. The receptor's source is a man aged 18 to 30 in good health. The CDR3 region has the DNA TGTGCCATCAGTGAGTCCCGTCGCGTTGAGCAGTTCTTC. This codes for CAISESRRVEQFF.